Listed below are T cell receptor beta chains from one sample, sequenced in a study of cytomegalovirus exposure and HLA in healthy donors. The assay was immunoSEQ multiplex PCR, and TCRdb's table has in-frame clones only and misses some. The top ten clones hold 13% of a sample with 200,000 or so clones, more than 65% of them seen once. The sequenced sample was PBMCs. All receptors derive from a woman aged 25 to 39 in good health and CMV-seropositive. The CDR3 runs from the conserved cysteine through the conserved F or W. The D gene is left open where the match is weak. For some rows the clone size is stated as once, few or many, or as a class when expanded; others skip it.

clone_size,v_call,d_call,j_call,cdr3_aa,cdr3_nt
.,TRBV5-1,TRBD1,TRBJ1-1,CASSPGQSLNTEAFF,TGCGCCAGCAGCCCGGGACAGAGCCTCAACACTGAAGCTTTCTTT
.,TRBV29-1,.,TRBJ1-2,CSVELQGTWGYTF,TGCAGCGTTGAACTACAGGGTACGTGGGGCTACACCTTC
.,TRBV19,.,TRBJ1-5,CASTLHQPQHF,TGTGCCAGTACCCTTCATCAGCCCCAGCATTTT
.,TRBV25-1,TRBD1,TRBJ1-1,CASGYRGSTEAFF,TGTGCCAGCGGATACAGGGGGAGCACTGAAGCTTTCTTT
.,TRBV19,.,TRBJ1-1,CASNGDVNTEAFF,TGTGCAAGTAACGGGGATGTGAACACTGAAGCTTTCTTT
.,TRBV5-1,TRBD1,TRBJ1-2,CASSLVGQGADGYTF,TGCGCCAGCAGCTTGGTAGGACAGGGGGCGGATGGCTACACCTTC
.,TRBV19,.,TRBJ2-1,CASSGHRVRSKDEQFF,TGTGCCAGTAGTGGTCACAGGGTCCGCAGTAAGGATGAGCAGTTCTTC
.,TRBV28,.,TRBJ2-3,CASITRDTDTQYF,TGTGCCAGCATCACGAGGGACACAGATACGCAGTATTTT
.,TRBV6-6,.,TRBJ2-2,CATETTTNTGELFF,TGTGCCACCGAGACTACTACTAACACCGGGGAGCTGTTTTTT
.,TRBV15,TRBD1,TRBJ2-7,CATSRVGQGSHEQYF,TGTGCCACCAGCAGAGTGGGACAGGGTTCACACGAGCAGTACTTC
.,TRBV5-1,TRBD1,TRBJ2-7,CASSLAGGGRTYEQYF,TGCGCCAGCAGCTTGGCAGGGGGTGGACGGACATACGAGCAGTACTTC
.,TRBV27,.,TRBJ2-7,CASSPRDSPSYEQYF,TGTGCCAGCAGTCCCCGGGACTCCCCCTCCTACGAGCAGTACTTC
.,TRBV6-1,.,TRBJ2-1,CAVGSPLNEQFF,TGTGCCGTTGGGAGCCCCCTCAATGAGCAGTTCTTC
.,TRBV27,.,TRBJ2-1,CASSLFGQRYNEQFF,TGTGCCAGCAGTCTCTTTGGGCAACGGTACAATGAGCAGTTCTTC
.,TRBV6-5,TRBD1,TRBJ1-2,CASRWTGARGYTF,TGTGCCAGCAGATGGACAGGGGCACGGGGCTACACCTTC
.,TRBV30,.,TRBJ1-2,CAWSVVPADYTF,TGTGCCTGGAGTGTGGTCCCGGCGGACTACACCTTC
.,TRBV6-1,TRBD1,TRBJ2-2,CASSSPGGTTGELFF,TGTGCCAGCAGTTCGCCAGGGGGCACGACCGGGGAGCTGTTTTTT
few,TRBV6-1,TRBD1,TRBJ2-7,CASRDRVAYEQYF,TGTGCCAGCAGGGACAGGGTGGCCTACGAGCAGTACTTC
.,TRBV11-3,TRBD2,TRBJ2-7,CASSLDLAGEQYF,TGTGCCAGCAGCTTAGATCTAGCGGGCGAGCAGTACTTC
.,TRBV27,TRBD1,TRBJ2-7,CASIPYSGQRYEQYF,TGTGCCAGCATTCCTTATTCGGGACAGAGGTACGAGCAGTACTTC
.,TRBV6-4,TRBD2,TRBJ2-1,CASILLVGRVNEQFF,TGTGCCAGCATCCTGCTTGTGGGGAGGGTCAATGAGCAGTTCTTC
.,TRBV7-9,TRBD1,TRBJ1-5,CASSRLTGRYSNQPQHF,TGTGCCAGCAGCCGCCTGACAGGGAGGTATAGCAATCAGCCCCAGCATTTT